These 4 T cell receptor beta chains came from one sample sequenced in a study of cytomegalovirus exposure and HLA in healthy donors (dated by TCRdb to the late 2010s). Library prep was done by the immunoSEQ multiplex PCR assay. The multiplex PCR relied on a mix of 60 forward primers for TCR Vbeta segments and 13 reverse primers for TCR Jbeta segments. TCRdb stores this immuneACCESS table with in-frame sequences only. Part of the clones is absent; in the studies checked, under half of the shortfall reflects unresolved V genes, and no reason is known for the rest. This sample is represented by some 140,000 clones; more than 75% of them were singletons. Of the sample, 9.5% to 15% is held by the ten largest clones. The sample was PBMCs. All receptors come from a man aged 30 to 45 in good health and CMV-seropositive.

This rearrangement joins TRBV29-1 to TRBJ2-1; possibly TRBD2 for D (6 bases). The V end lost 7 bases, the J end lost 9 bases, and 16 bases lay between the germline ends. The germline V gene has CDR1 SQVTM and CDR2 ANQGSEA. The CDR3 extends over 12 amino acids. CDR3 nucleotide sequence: TGCAGCGCGGCGGGGACGAGCACTGAGCAGTTCTTC. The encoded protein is CSAAGTSTEQFF.

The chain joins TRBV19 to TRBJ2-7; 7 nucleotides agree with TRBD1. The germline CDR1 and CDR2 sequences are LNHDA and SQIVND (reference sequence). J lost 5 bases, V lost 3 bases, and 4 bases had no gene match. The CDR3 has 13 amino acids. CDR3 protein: CASSIQRGHEQYF. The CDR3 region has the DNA TGTGCCAGTAGTATCCAGAGGGGGCACGAGCAGTACTTC.

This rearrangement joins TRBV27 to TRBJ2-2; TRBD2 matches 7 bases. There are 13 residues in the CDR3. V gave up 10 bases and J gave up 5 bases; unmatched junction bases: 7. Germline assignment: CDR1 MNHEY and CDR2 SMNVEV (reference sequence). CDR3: CATYGGYTGELFF. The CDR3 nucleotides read TGTGCCACCTACGGGGGGTATACCGGGGAGCTGTTTTTT.

CDR3 amino acids: CASSQDGTRSYGYTF. The CDR3, as DNA: TGTGCCAGCAGCCAAGATGGAACCCGGAGCTATGGCTACACCTTC. This chain joins TRBV4-2 and TRBJ1-2; D remains ambiguous. The CDR3 consists of 15 residues. V was trimmed by 0 bases and J by 4 bases, leaving 12 bases between them. CDR1 and CDR2 from the germline V gene are LGHNA and YNFKEQ.